A single sample is the source of the 2 T cell receptor beta chains below, sequenced in a study of CD8 T cells in Susac syndrome. RNA in amounts of about 0.5 to 1 ug was reverse transcribed with random hexamers. TCRdb passed the immunoSEQ multiplex PCR reads through MiXCR, listing each CDR3 protein once. The sample comprises hundreds of thousands of distinct CDR3 sequences, about 93% of which are singletons, and around 0.07% rests with the top ten. The sequenced sample was CD4+ T cells from PBMCs. Every receptor here comes from a human donor with multiple sclerosis.

The chain is built from TRBV23-1 and TRBJ1-5; D is possibly TRBD1 (5 bases). TRBV23-1 is filed as an ORF, its function uncertain. Trimming shortened V by 6 bases and J by 6 bases, and 18 bases separated the two germline ends. This CDR3 has 15 residues. The CDR3 loop reads CASRPSRVIIQPQHF. The CDR3 DNA is TGCGCCAGCAGACCGAGCAGGGTAATAATTCAGCCCCAGCATTTT.

The genes are TRBV6-5 and TRBJ1-2; D uncertain. V lost 0 bases, J lost 4 bases, and 9 bases lay in between. Germline V lookup: CDR1 MNHEY, CDR2 SVGAGI. CDR3 size: 14 residues. CDR3 loop: CASSYSSGTYGYTF. The CDR3 DNA reads TGTGCCAGCAGTTACTCGTCGGGCACCTATGGCTACACCTTC.